These T cell receptor beta chains were read from a single sample in a study of T cell responses to AZD1222 COVID-19 vaccine. Clones were read by immunoSEQ multiplex PCR, and TCRdb kept only the in-frame ones, dropping some. The sample shows some 130,000 clones, 80% to 95% of them seen only once. Source: peripheral blood, taken on day 0 of AZD1222 vaccination. The receptors stem from an adult in good health. The CDR3 runs from the conserved cysteine through the conserved F or W. A D gene is named only where the DNA matches it firmly. Size is omitted from some rows. Given values are once, few, many or a class for expanded clones.

>TRBJ1-1|TRBD1|TRBV5-4|NA
CASSFGQGNTEAFF
TGTGCCAGCAGCTTTGGACAGGGGAACACTGAAGCTTTCTTT
>TRBJ1-1|NA|TRBV3-1/TRBV3-2|NA
CASSQESGVLTEAFF
TGTGCCAGCAGCCAAGAATCGGGAGTCCTCACTGAAGCTTTCTTT
>TRBJ2-2|NA|TRBV30|NA
CAWSPLGELFF
TGTGCCTGGAGCCCCCTCGGGGAGCTGTTTTTT
>TRBJ2-1|NA|TRBV4-2|NA
CASSQQGNEQFF
TGTGCCAGCAGCCAACAGGGCAATGAGCAGTTCTTC
>TRBJ2-1|NA|TRBV12-3/TRBV12-4|few
CASTSGLGGGFF
TGTGCCAGCACCTCGGGGCTTGGAGGAGGGTTCTTC
>TRBJ1-1|NA|TRBV10-1|NA
CASRPGQNTEAFF
TGCGCCAGTCGACCGGGACAGAACACTGAAGCTTTCTTT
>TRBJ1-1|NA|TRBV12-3/TRBV12-4|NA
CASSFRTEAFF
TGTGCCAGCAGTTTCCGGACTGAAGCTTTCTTT
>TRBJ1-4|TRBD1|TRBV30|NA
CAWSGTGYGKLFF
TGTGCCTGGAGTGGGACAGGGTACGGAAAACTGTTTTTT
>TRBJ2-5|NA|TRBV3-1/TRBV3-2|NA
CASSQVVTVEETQYF
TGTGCCAGCAGCCAAGTCGTGACAGTCGAAGAGACCCAGTACTTC
>TRBJ2-7|NA|TRBV7-9|medium-sized
CASGGSNEQYF
TGTGCCAGCGGTGGCAGCAACGAGCAGTACTTC
>TRBJ2-7|NA|TRBV4-2|once
CASSQDAGVYEQYF
TGTGCCAGCAGCCAAGATGCAGGGGTCTACGAGCAGTACTTC
>TRBJ1-1|NA|TRBV5-4|once
CASSPGGLNTEAFF
TGTGCCAGCAGCCCGGGTGGGCTTAACACTGAAGCTTTCTTT
>TRBJ1-1|NA|TRBV6-4|few
CASSVELNTEAFF
TGTGCCAGCAGTGTAGAATTGAACACTGAAGCTTTCTTT
>TRBJ2-7|TRBD1|TRBV2|NA
CASSRDRGTDEQYF
TGTGCCAGCAGCAGGGACAGGGGAACCGACGAGCAGTACTTC
>TRBJ2-7|NA|TRBV6-5|NA
CATSTPLEQYF
TGTGCCACCTCCACCCCCCTCGAGCAGTACTTC
>TRBJ2-1|TRBD2|TRBV7-8|NA
CASSRGTSGRASIYNEQFF
TGTGCCAGCAGCCGCGGGACTAGCGGGAGGGCCTCGATCTACAATGAGCAGTTCTTC
>TRBJ2-6|NA|TRBV5-6|NA
CASSLGLRGGANVLTF
TGTGCCAGCAGCCTGGGGCTCAGGGGTGGGGCCAACGTCCTGACTTTC
>TRBJ1-4|NA|TRBV3-1/TRBV3-2|NA
CASSQRQANEKLFF
TGTGCCAGCAGCCAAAGACAGGCTAATGAAAAACTGTTTTTT
>TRBJ1-4|NA|TRBV6-5|NA
CATCRSRANEKLFF
TGTGCCACCTGTCGTTCGAGAGCAAATGAAAAACTGTTTTTT
>TRBJ2-5|NA|TRBV3-1/TRBV3-2|few
CASSQGGGVETQYF
TGTGCCAGCAGCCAAGGGGGAGGAGTGGAGACCCAGTACTTC
>TRBJ1-2|TRBD1|TRBV6-5|NA
CASSYGESGGTYGYTF
TGTGCCAGCAGTTACGGGGAATCAGGGGGCACCTATGGCTACACCTTC
>TRBJ2-1|TRBD2|TRBV7-6|once
CASSPYMEIAGGQPYNEQFF
TGTGCCAGCAGCCCCTATATGGAGATAGCGGGAGGCCAGCCTTACAATGAGCAGTTCTTC
>TRBJ1-4|NA|TRBV6-5|NA
CASIPREQGEKLFF
TGTGCCAGCATCCCTCGGGAGCAAGGTGAAAAACTGTTTTTT
>TRBJ1-2|TRBD1|TRBV10-3|NA
CASHRPTGDYGYTF
TGTGCCTCACACCGACCTACAGGGGACTATGGCTACACCTTC
>TRBJ2-2|TRBD1|TRBV9|once
CASSVLQGANGELFF
TGTGCCAGCAGCGTACTACAGGGGGCTAACGGGGAGCTGTTTTTT
>TRBJ2-5|TRBD2|TRBV12-5|NA
CASGPPGLAVQETQYF
TGTGCTAGTGGCCCGCCGGGACTAGCGGTTCAAGAGACCCAGTACTTC
>TRBJ2-5|TRBD2|TRBV7-2|NA
CASSSLQLAGEETQYF
TGTGCCAGCAGCTCCCTTCAACTAGCGGGAGAAGAGACCCAGTACTTC
>TRBJ1-1|NA|TRBV6-5|NA
CASSRDRSAEAFF
TGTGCCAGCAGCAGGGATCGGAGCGCTGAAGCTTTCTTT
>TRBJ2-1|TRBD2|TRBV25-1|NA
CASRTTSGHNEQFF
TGTGCCAGCCGAACGACTAGCGGTCACAATGAGCAGTTCTTC
>TRBJ1-1|TRBD1|TRBV3-1/TRBV3-2|NA
CASSQDRTGVAFF
TGTGCCAGCAGCCAAGATCGGACAGGTGTCGCTTTCTTT
>TRBJ1-2|NA|TRBV3-1/TRBV3-2|NA
CASSQEPQAARSGYTF
TGTGCCAGCAGCCAAGAGCCGCAGGCCGCTAGGAGTGGCTACACCTTC
>TRBJ2-1|NA|TRBV30|many
CAWSLGGLYNEQFF
TGTGCCTGGAGTCTCGGAGGCCTCTACAATGAGCAGTTCTTC
>TRBJ2-7|TRBD2|TRBV15|NA
CATAAGVSYEQYF
TGTGCCACCGCTGCGGGGGTCAGCTACGAGCAGTACTTC
>TRBJ2-3|NA|TRBV7-9|NA
CASSPLSGSTDTQYF
TGTGCCAGCAGCCCTTTGAGCGGGAGCACAGATACGCAGTATTTT
>TRBJ1-4|NA|TRBV20-1|NA
CSARTNEKLFF
TGCAGTGCTCGAACTAATGAAAAACTGTTTTTT
>TRBJ2-7|NA|TRBV30|NA
CAWSGGGPREQYF
TGTGCCTGGAGTGGCGGAGGTCCTAGGGAGCAGTACTTC
>TRBJ2-7|NA|TRBV5-1|NA
CASSLVQGYSYEQYF
TGCGCCAGCAGCCTAGTGCAGGGCTACTCCTACGAGCAGTACTTC
>TRBJ2-1|NA|TRBV2|NA
CASRDSFYNEQFF
TGTGCCAGCAGGGACTCTTTCTACAATGAGCAGTTCTTC
>TRBJ1-2|NA|TRBV27|NA
CASSPGAGGYTF
TGTGCCAGCAGTCCCGGAGCCGGGGGCTACACCTTC
>TRBJ1-5|NA|TRBV11-1|NA
CASSLAWSYYSNQPQHF
TGTGCCAGCAGCTTAGCGTGGTCCTATTATAGCAATCAGCCCCAGCATTTT
>TRBJ2-7|NA|TRBV10-3|NA
CAISEITLSSYEQYF
TGTGCCATCAGTGAGATCACTCTTAGCTCCTACGAGCAGTACTTC